The 26 T cell receptor beta chains below come from one sample, sequenced in a study of siplizumab effects on memory and regulatory T cells. The table came from immunoSEQ multiplex PCR; TCRdb's copy has only in-frame clones and leaves some out. The profile shows fewer than 60,000 clones, more than 85% of them singletons. Sequencing used CD8+ T cells sorted from blood. These receptors all stem from a human donor in good health.

The chain recombines TRBV28 with TRBJ1-2, with 7 bases matching TRBD1. Trimming cost V 5 bases and J 6 bases; bases outside gene matches: 21. This CDR3 comprises 18 residues. The germline gives CDR1 MDHEN, CDR2 SYDVKM. The DNA of the CDR3 is TGTGCCAGCAGTCCCTATGGACAGGAGGGGTTGGGGGATCATGGCTACACCTTC. This sequence encodes CASSPYGQEGLGDHGYTF.

The J gene is TRBJ2-2, the V gene TRBV11-3; D remains unclear. The CDR3 runs 13 residues. The V and J ends lost 4 bases and 2 bases respectively, with 5 bases between them. The germline gives CDR1 SGHNT, CDR2 YENEEA. In DNA, the CDR3 is TGTGCCAGCAGCTCGTTCAACACCGGGGAGCTGTTTTTT. As protein: CASSSFNTGELFF.

This clone appeared once. The chain couples TRBV6-5 to TRBJ2-5; D tentatively fits TRBD1 or TRBD2 (5 bases each). Germline CDR1 reads MNHEY; CDR2 reads SVGAGI. CDR3 length: 11 residues. The ends were cut back, 2 bases at V and 13 bases at J, with 11 bases in the middle. Written as DNA, the CDR3 is TGTGCCAGCAGTTACGGGGGAATCCGGTACTTC. As protein: CASSYGGIRYF.

V is TRBV7-6 and J is TRBJ2-1, with a tentative D call TRBD1 (5 bases). Germline CDR1 is SGHVS and CDR2 is FNYEAQ. Trimming removed 1 base from V and 4 bases from J, with 8 bases in between. The CDR3 extends over 14 amino acids. The CDR3 protein is CASSLEGSYNEQFF. The CDR3 DNA is TGTGCCAGCAGCTTAGAGGGGTCGTACAATGAGCAGTTCTTC.

The CDR3 sequence is CASSLGGYYEQYF. As DNA, the CDR3 is TGCGCCAGCAGCCTCGGAGGTTACTACGAGCAGTACTTC. The V gene is TRBV5-1, the J gene TRBJ2-7, with D perhaps TRBD2 (5 bases). From germline, CDR1 is SGHRS and CDR2 YFSETQ. There are 13 residues in the CDR3. V shed 4 bases and J shed 3 bases, with 11 bases lying between them.

The genes are TRBV28 and TRBJ2-7; D is unresolved. CDR1 is MDHEN and CDR2 is SYDVKM in the germline V gene. The CDR3 totals 15 residues. The germline V and J ends were trimmed by 2 bases and 5 bases, with 16 bases remaining between them. The CDR3 sequence: CASSLEIDLGNEQYF. The CDR3 DNA sequence: TGTGCCAGCAGTTTAGAGATTGATCTGGGGAACGAGCAGTACTTC. The full variable domain, its missing parts supplied by reference TRBV28 and TRBJ2-7, is DVKVTQSSRYLVKRTGEKVFLECVQDMDHENMFWYRQDPGLGLRLIYFSYDVKMKEKGDIPEGYSVSREKKERFSLILESASTNQTSMYLCASSLEIDLGNEQYFGPGTRLTVT.

The chain carries TRBV7-9 and TRBJ2-5, with a tentative D call TRBD2 (6 bases). The germline CDR1 and CDR2 sequences are SEHNR and FQNEAQ (reference sequence). The germline V and J ends were trimmed by 4 bases and 6 bases, with 15 bases remaining between them. This CDR3 has 14 residues. The CDR3 region is CASSWPVEGKTQYF. The CDR3 bases are TGTGCCAGCAGCTGGCCCGTGGAGGGAAAGACCCAGTACTTC.

The rearrangement joins TRBV7-8 to TRBJ2-7; the match to TRBD1 covers 9 bases. CDR1 is SGHVS, CDR2 FQNEAQ, per germline. Trimming took 5 bases from V and 2 from J; bases not matched to a gene: 4. The CDR3 runs 14 residues. CDR3 sequence (DNA): TGTGCCAGCAGCGCGGACAGGGGACCCTACGAGCAGTACTTC. Residues: CASSADRGPYEQYF. Drawing the rest from reference TRBV7-8 and TRBJ2-7, the complete variable domain is GAGVSQSPRYKVAKRGQDVALRCDPISGHVSLFWYQQALGQGPEFLTYFQNEAQLDKSGLPSDRFFAERPEGSVSTLKIQRTQQEDSAVYLCASSADRGPYEQYFGPGTRLTVT.

This clone showed up just once. For the CDR3, the DNA is TGTGCCAGCAGAGGGACACCTAATGAAAAACTGTTTTTT. Its protein product is CASRGTPNEKLFF. The V gene is TRBV7-9, the J gene TRBJ1-4; tentative D call: TRBD1 (6 bases). The CDR3 runs to 13 residues. Trimming removed 6 bases from V and 3 bases from J, with 8 bases in between. Per germline, CDR1 SEHNR and CDR2 FQNEAQ (reference sequence).

V gene TRBV5-1 combines with J gene TRBJ1-3; D gene ambiguous. The V and J ends lost 0 bases and 1 base respectively, with 5 bases between them. The CDR3 has 14 residues. CDR1 is SGHRS, CDR2 YFSETQ, per germline. CDR3 in DNA: TGCGCCAGCAGCTTGGGGGTATCTGGAAACACCATATATTTT. Amino acids: CASSLGVSGNTIYF. Full variable domain (rest looked up from reference TRBV5-1 and TRBJ1-3): KAGVTQTPRYLIKTRGQQVTLSCSPISGHRSVSWYQQTPGQGLQFLFEYFSETQRNKGNFPGRFSGRQFSNSRSEMNVSTLELGDSALYLCASSLGVSGNTIYFGEGSWLTVV.

The chain carries TRBV9 and TRBJ2-7; D is uncertain. The V gene lost 0 bases and the J gene lost 1 base, with 11 bases spanning the gap. The CDR3 extends over 15 amino acids. CDR1 is SGDLS and CDR2 is YYNGEE in the germline V gene. The CDR3 DNA sequence: TGTGCCAGCAGCGTAGCAGTAGACCCATCCTACGAGCAGTACTTC. Amino acids: CASSVAVDPSYEQYF.

The gene calls are TRBV4-1 and TRBJ2-1, with TRBD2 matching over 7 bases. The CDR3 contains 19 residues. CDR1 and CDR2 from the germline V gene are MGHRA and YSYEKL. J lost 4 bases, V lost 2 bases, and 17 bases had no gene match. CDR3 protein: CASSQKRGESQRGYNEQFF. CDR3 nucleotides: TGCGCCAGCAGCCAAAAAAGGGGCGAGTCGCAGCGGGGTTACAATGAGCAGTTCTTC.

The chain carries TRBV9 and TRBJ2-5, with D unclear. CDR3 length equals 11 residues. V lost 0 bases to trimming and J lost 7 bases, with 4 bases between them. Germline CDR1 and CDR2: SGDLS and YYNGEE. In DNA form, the CDR3 reads TGTGCCAGCAGCGTAGGGGGGACCCAGTACTTC. It translates to CASSVGGTQYF.

In DNA form, the CDR3 reads TGCGCCAGCAGTGCAAGCCCGACAGGGAATGGCTACACCTTC. It translates to CASSASPTGNGYTF. This sequence joins TRBV10-1 and TRBJ1-2; 7 bases are a match to TRBD1. The CDR3 covers 14 residues. Germline assignment: CDR1 WNHNN and CDR2 SYGVQD (reference sequence). Germline trimming cut 4 bases from V and 6 bases from J; bases unmatched to any gene: 8.

This clone was observed a single time. The chain recombines TRBV5-4 with TRBJ2-7; 7 bases map to TRBD2. The CDR3 is 14 residues long. The germline CDR1 and CDR2 sequences are SGHNT and YYREEE (reference sequence). V dropped 3 bases and J dropped 2; count of bases not matched to a gene: 5. The CDR3: CASSYGGTPYEQYF. Written as DNA, the CDR3 is TGTGCCAGCAGCTACGGGGGGACGCCCTACGAGCAGTACTTC.

This CDR3 reads CASTDGTETYNEQFF. In DNA form, the CDR3 reads TGTGCCAGCACCGACGGGACGGAGACTTACAATGAGCAGTTCTTC. The chain links TRBV28 to TRBJ2-1, with D perhaps assigned TRBD1 or TRBD2 (5 bases each). Germline-derived CDR1 and CDR2 are MDHEN and SYDVKM. The length of the CDR3 is 15 residues. V lost 7 bases and J 4 bases, leaving 17 bases between the germline ends. Based on the CDR3 plus reference TRBV28 and TRBJ2-1, the full variable domain is DVKVTQSSRYLVKRTGEKVFLECVQDMDHENMFWYRQDPGLGLRLIYFSYDVKMKEKGDIPEGYSVSREKKERFSLILESASTNQTSMYLCASTDGTETYNEQFFGPGTRLTVL.

This chain connects TRBV2 to TRBJ2-7; TRBD2 aligns across 11 bases. This CDR3 has 16 residues. V dropped 5 bases and J dropped 3; count of bases not matched to a gene: 9. Per germline, CDR1 SNHLY and CDR2 FYNNEI. CDR3 sequence reads: CASSTSSGRPHYEQYF. In DNA, the CDR3 is TGTGCCAGCAGTACCTCTAGCGGGAGGCCTCACTACGAGCAGTACTTC. Supplemented by reference TRBV2 and TRBJ2-7, the full variable domain reads EPEVTQTPSHQVTQMGQEVILRCVPISNHLYFYWYRQILGQKVEFLVSFYNNEISEKSEIFDDQFSVERPDGSNFTLKIRSTKLEDSAMYFCASSTSSGRPHYEQYFGPGTRLTVT.

This CDR3 reads CSVEGGLAGVREQFF. In nucleotides, the CDR3 is TGCAGCGTTGAAGGGGGACTAGCGGGAGTTAGAGAGCAGTTCTTC. The chain employs TRBV29-1 and TRBJ2-1; 14 nucleotides match TRBD2. Germline CDR1 reads SQVTM; CDR2 reads ANQGSEA. V dropped 1 base and J dropped 10; count of bases not matched to a gene: 6. The CDR3 has 15 residues.

This chain joins TRBV16 and TRBJ1-1; TRBD1 agrees at 7 bases. Germline CDR1 KGHSY, CDR2 FQNENV. The V gene end was trimmed by 4 bases and the J gene end by 1 base; junction bases not matched to a gene: 9. The CDR3 has 16 amino acids. The CDR3 DNA reads TGTGCCAGCAGCCCAGGACCCCAGGGGGAGAACACTGAAGCTTTCTTT. This translates into CASSPGPQGENTEAFF. Looking up the rest from reference TRBV16 and TRBJ1-1 gives the full variable domain: GEEVAQTPKHLVRGEGQKAKLYCAPIKGHSYVFWYQQVLKNEFKFLISFQNENVFDETGMPKERFSAKCLPNSPCSLEIQATKLEDSAVYFCASSPGPQGENTEAFFGQGTRLTVV.

The chain has TRBV2 and TRBJ2-7; 11 bases align to TRBD1. The germline CDR1 and CDR2 sequences are SNHLY and FYNNEI. The V gene end was trimmed by 6 bases and the J gene end by 6 bases; junction bases not matched to a gene: 7. The CDR3 loop spans 14 amino acids. The CDR3 bases are TGTGCCAGCAGGGGACAGGGGGTTTTATCCGAGCAGTACTTC. This translates into CASRGQGVLSEQYF.

The chain uses TRBV6-1 and TRBJ2-1, with 10 bases aligning to TRBD1. The CDR3 is made up of 15 amino acids. Losses at the gene ends were 6 bases for V and 4 bases for J; bases not matched to a gene: 6. Germline values: CDR1 MNHNS, CDR2 SASEGT. CDR3 in DNA: TGTGCCAGCAGCCGGGACAGGGGCCTTTACAATGAGCAGTTCTTC. Translated: CASSRDRGLYNEQFF.

Points on this clone: Just one base apart from a much larger clone, this may be a read error. The sample contains more than one DNA sequence encoding this CDR3. The chain recombines TRBV19 with TRBJ1-5; no reliable D call. The germline V gene encodes CDR1 LNHDA and CDR2 SQIVND (reference sequence). This CDR3 comprises 14 residues. Deletions cut 3 bases from V and 0 bases from J, with 6 bases between. DNA of the CDR3: TGTGCCAGTAGTATCCAGCATAGCAATCAGCCCCAGCATTTT. This codes for CASSIQHSNQPQHF.

Turning to this clone: An end of the junction does not agree with germline; a read error may underlie this. This rearrangement joins TRBV30 to TRBJ2-7; D may be TRBD2 (6 bases). The germline gives CDR1 GTSNPN, CDR2 SVGIG (reference sequence). This CDR3 has 14 amino acids. The CDR3 reads CARRAGTSTYEQYF. In DNA, the CDR3 is TGTGCCCGGAGGGCGGGTACTAGCACCTACGAGCAGTACTTC. Filled out from reference TRBV30 and TRBJ2-7, the complete variable domain reads SQTIHQWPATLVQPVGSPLSLECTVEGTSNPNLYWYRQAAGRGLQLLFYSVGIGQISSEVPQNLSASRPQDRQFILSSKKLLLSDSGFYLCARRAGTSTYEQYFGPGTRLTVT.

This chain connects TRBV5-5 to TRBJ1-1; D call uncertain. CDR3 length equals 14 residues. CDR1 and CDR2 from the germline V gene are SGHKS and YYEKEE (reference sequence). V lost 2 bases and J 4 bases, leaving 12 bases between the germline ends. The chain's CDR3 is CASSLVKGVTEAFF. The CDR3 DNA follows: TGTGCCAGCAGCTTAGTCAAGGGAGTCACTGAAGCTTTCTTT.

The chain combines TRBV9 with TRBJ2-1, with 9 bases lining up with TRBD1. CDR3 length: 13 amino acids. The V segment lost 3 bases and the J segment 10 bases; nucleotides outside the gene matches: 5. CDR1 SGDLS and CDR2 YYNGEE come from the germline V gene. The CDR3 DNA is TGTGCCAGCAGCGAGGGACAGGGAAGCGAGCAGTTCTTC. This codes for CASSEGQGSEQFF.

The chain employs TRBV27 and TRBJ2-5, with D uncertain. Trimming removed 2 bases from V and 9 bases from J, with 4 bases in between. CDR3 length: 10 residues. Germline CDR1 reads MNHEY; CDR2 reads SMNVEV (reference sequence). CDR3 DNA sequence: TGTGCCAGCAGTTTACGACCCCAGTACTTC. This gives the protein CASSLRPQYF.